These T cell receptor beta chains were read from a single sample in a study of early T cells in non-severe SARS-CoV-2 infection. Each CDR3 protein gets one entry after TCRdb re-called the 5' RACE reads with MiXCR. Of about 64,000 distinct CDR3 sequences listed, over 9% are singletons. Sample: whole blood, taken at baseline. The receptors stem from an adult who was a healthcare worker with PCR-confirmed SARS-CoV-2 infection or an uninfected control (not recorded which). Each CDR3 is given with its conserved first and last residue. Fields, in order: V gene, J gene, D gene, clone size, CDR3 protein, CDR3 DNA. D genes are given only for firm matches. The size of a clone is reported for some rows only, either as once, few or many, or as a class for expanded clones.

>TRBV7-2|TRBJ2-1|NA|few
CASSLGFGNEQFF
TGTGCCAGCAGCTTAGGGTTTGGGAATGAGCAGTTCTTC
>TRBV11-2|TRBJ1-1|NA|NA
CASSPIAGGTGEAFF
TGTGCCAGCAGCCCTATTGCGGGGGGCACGGGTGAAGCTTTCTTT
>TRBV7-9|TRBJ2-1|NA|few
CASSLSRTATEQFF
TGTGCCAGCAGCTTATCCCGGACGGCGACGGAGCAGTTCTTC
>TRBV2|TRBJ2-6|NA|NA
CASTAIRGAGANVLTF
TGTGCCAGCACGGCCATCAGGGGGGCTGGGGCCAACGTCCTGACTTTC
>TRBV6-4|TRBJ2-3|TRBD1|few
CASSVTGEDTQYF
TGTGCCAGCAGTGTAACAGGGGAAGATACGCAGTATTTT
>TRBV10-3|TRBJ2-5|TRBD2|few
CAIGTSGGQETQYF
TGTGCCATCGGGACTAGCGGGGGGCAAGAGACCCAGTACTTC
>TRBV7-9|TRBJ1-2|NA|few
CASSLGGIAGFHGYTF
TGTGCCAGCAGCTTAGGAGGTATCGCTGGGTTTCATGGCTACACCTTC
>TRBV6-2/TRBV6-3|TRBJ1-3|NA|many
CASSYGGSGNTIYF
TGTGCCAGCAGTTACGGCGGGTCTGGAAACACCATATATTTT
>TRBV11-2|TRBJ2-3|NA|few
CASTRTVTQYF
TGTGCCAGCACCCGGACGGTAACGCAGTATTTT
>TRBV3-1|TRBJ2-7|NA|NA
CASSQGQGEYF
TGTGCCAGCAGCCAAGGACAAGGGGAGTACTTC
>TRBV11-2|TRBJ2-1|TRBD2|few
CASSKRGANNEQFF
TGTGCCAGCAGCAAGCGGGGGGCCAACAATGAGCAGTTCTTC
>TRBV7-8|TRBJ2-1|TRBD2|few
CASSIGTSGGAYEQFF
TGTGCCAGCAGCATCGGGACTAGCGGGGGGGCGTATGAGCAGTTCTTC
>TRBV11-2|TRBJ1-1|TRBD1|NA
CASSTGDATEAFF
TGTGCCAGCAGCACAGGGGATGCAACTGAAGCTTTCTTT
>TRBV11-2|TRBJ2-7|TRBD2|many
CASRQWGGEQYF
TGTGCCAGCAGACAGTGGGGGGGCGAGCAGTACTTC
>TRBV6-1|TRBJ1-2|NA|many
CASSPTAGLYGYTF
TGTGCCAGCAGTCCGACGGCGGGCCTATATGGCTACACCTTC
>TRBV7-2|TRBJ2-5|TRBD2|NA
CASSLRGGRDETQYF
TGTGCCAGCAGCTTACGGGGGGGCCGAGATGAGACCCAGTACTTC
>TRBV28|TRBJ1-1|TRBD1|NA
CASSLPGQGMNTEAFF
TGTGCCAGCAGTCTACCGGGACAGGGGATGAACACTGAAGCTTTCTTT
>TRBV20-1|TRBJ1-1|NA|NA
CSARDLGEAFF
TGCAGTGCTAGAGATCTAGGTGAAGCTTTCTTT
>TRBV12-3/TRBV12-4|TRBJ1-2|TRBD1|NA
CASSSDRGFYGYTF
TGTGCCAGCAGTTCCGACAGGGGGTTTTATGGCTACACCTTC
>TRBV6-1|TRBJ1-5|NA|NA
CASGAVNNQPQHF
TGTGCCAGCGGAGCCGTAAACAATCAGCCCCAGCATTTT
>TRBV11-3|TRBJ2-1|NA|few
CASSLGVSRGEQFF
TGTGCCAGCAGCTTAGGAGTTAGTCGGGGTGAGCAGTTCTTC
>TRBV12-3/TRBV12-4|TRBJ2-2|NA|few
CASSLGQAGELFF
TGTGCCAGCAGTTTAGGTCAGGCCGGGGAGCTGTTTTTT
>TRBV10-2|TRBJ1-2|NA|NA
CASHGPRRLNYGYTF
TGCGCCAGCCATGGGCCAAGAAGGCTAAACTATGGCTACACCTTC
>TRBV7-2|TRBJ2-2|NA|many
CASRSRAQLGELFF
TGTGCCAGCAGATCCCGGGCGCAGCTCGGGGAGCTGTTTTTT
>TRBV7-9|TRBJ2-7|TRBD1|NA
CASSTTTGAPYEQYF
TGTGCCAGCAGTACAACAACAGGGGCCCCCTACGAGCAGTACTTC
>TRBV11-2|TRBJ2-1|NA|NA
CASSPGPPGGRTYNEQFF
TGTGCCAGCAGTCCAGGTCCCCCAGGCGGACGTACCTACAATGAGCAGTTCTTC
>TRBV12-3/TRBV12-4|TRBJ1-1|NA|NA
CASSSGPNPEAFF
TGTGCCAGCAGTTCGGGACCGAACCCTGAAGCTTTCTTT
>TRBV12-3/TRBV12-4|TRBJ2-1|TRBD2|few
CASSGTSGGSGEQFF
TGTGCCAGCAGTGGGACTAGCGGGGGGTCTGGTGAGCAGTTCTTC
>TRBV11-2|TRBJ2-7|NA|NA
CASSFSGPFGEQYF
TGTGCCAGCAGCTTTTCAGGACCTTTTGGGGAGCAGTACTTC
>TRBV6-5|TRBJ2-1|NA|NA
CASSYFFRGGANEQFF
TGTGCCAGCAGTTACTTTTTTAGGGGCGGTGCCAATGAGCAGTTCTTC
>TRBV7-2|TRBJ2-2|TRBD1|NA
CASSPTGTGGAGELFF
TGTGCCAGCAGCCCAACCGGGACAGGGGGAGCCGGGGAGCTGTTTTTT
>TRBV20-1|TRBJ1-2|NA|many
CSAGDNYGYTF
TGCAGTGCTGGGGACAACTATGGCTACACCTTC
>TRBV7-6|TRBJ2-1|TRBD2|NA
CASSFPAGRPSYNEQFF
TGTGCCAGCAGCTTCCCAGCGGGGCGTCCCTCCTACAATGAGCAGTTCTTC
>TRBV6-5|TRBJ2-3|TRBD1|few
CASSPGQGGTDTQYF
TGTGCCAGCAGCCCAGGACAGGGGGGAACAGATACGCAGTATTTT
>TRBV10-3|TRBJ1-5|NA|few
CAIKGEGNQPQHF
TGTGCCATCAAGGGTGAAGGCAATCAGCCCCAGCATTTT
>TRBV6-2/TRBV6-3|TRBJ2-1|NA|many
CASSQVLGNEQFF
TGTGCCAGCAGCCAGGTCCTAGGCAATGAGCAGTTCTTC
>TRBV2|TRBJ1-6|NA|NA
CASSGNNSPLHF
TGTGCCAGCAGTGGTAATAATTCACCCCTCCACTTT
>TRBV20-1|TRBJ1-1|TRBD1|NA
CSVPGQGPAFF
TGCAGTGTCCCGGGACAGGGCCCAGCTTTCTTT
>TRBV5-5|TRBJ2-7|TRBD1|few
CASSLYTGEPNEQYF
TGTGCCAGCAGCTTGTATACAGGGGAACCCAACGAGCAGTACTTC
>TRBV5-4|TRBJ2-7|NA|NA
CASSLVLSGEQYF
TGTGCCAGCAGCTTGGTTTTATCAGGAGAGCAGTACTTC
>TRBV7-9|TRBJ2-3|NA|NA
CASSPPGTTTDTQYF
TGTGCCAGCAGCCCACCGGGGACAACAACAGATACGCAGTATTTT
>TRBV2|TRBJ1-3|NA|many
CASRREGLTGNTIYF
TGTGCCAGCAGGAGAGAGGGGCTGACTGGAAACACCATATATTTT
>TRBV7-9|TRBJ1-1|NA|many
CASSRLRGGSEAFF
TGTGCCAGCAGCCGCCTGAGGGGGGGCTCTGAAGCTTTCTTT
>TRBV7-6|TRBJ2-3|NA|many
CASSPEASIFTDTQYF
TGTGCCAGCAGCCCCGAGGCAAGCATTTTCACAGATACGCAGTATTTT
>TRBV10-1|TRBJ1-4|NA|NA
CASSDGSAAFGGKLFF
TGCGCCAGCAGTGACGGTTCGGCAGCCTTCGGAGGAAAACTGTTTTTT
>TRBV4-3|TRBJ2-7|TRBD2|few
CASSQDGRGDYEQYF
TGCGCCAGCAGCCAAGATGGACGGGGGGATTACGAGCAGTACTTC
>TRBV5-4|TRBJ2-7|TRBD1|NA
CASSAGTGYEQYF
TGTGCCAGCAGCGCCGGGACAGGATACGAGCAGTACTTC
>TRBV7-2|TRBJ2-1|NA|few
CASSYQPPGQFF
TGTGCCAGCAGCTACCAGCCTCCGGGCCAGTTCTTC
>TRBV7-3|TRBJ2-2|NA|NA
CASSLAHIGELFF
TGTGCCAGCAGCTTAGCACACATCGGGGAGCTGTTTTTT
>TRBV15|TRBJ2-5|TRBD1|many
CATSRGTGTVEETQYF
TGTGCCACCAGCAGAGGAACCGGGACAGTAGAAGAGACCCAGTACTTC
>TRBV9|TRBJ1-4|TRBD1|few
CASSVGTGNEKLFF
TGTGCCAGCAGCGTGGGGACAGGGAATGAAAAACTGTTTTTT
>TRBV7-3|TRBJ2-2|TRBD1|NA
CASSSTGTGTGELFF
TGTGCCAGCAGCTCAACCGGGACAGGCACCGGGGAGCTGTTTTTT
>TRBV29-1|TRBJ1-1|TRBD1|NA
CSAARAGQGALAFF
TGCAGCGCTGCCCGGGCGGGACAGGGGGCGCTAGCTTTCTTT
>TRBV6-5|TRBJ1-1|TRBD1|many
CASTERGTGDEAFF
TGTGCCAGCACCGAAAGAGGGACAGGGGATGAAGCTTTCTTT
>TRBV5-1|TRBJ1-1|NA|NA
CASSLEGSGTDTFF
TGCGCCAGCAGCTTGGAGGGCAGTGGCACGGATACTTTCTTT
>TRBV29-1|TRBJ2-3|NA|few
CSVAQAGGTDTQYF
TGCAGCGTTGCCCAGGCGGGCGGCACAGATACGCAGTATTTT
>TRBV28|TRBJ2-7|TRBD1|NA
CASSPPGTVYEQYF
TGTGCCAGCAGTCCACCCGGGACAGTTTACGAGCAGTACTTC
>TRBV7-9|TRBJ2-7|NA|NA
CASSITGHLYEQYF
TGTGCCAGCAGTATAACGGGACACCTCTACGAGCAGTACTTC
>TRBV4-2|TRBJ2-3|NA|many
CASSQDPQGLDTQYF
TGTGCCAGCAGCCAAGATCCTCAGGGCCTAGATACGCAGTATTTT